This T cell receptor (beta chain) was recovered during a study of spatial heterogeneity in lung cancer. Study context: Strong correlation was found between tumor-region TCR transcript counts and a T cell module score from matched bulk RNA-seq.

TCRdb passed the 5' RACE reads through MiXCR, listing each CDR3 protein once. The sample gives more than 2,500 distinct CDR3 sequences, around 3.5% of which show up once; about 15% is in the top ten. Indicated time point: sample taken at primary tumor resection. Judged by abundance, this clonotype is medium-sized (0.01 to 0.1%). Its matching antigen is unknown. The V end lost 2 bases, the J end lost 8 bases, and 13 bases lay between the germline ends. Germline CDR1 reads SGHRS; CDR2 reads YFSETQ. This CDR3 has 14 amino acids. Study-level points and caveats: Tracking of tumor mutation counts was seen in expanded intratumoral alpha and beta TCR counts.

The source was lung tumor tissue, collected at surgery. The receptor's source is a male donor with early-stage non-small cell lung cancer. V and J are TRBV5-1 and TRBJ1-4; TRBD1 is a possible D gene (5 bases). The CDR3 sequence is CASSFTGEREKLFF. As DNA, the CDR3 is TGCGCCAGCAGCTTTACGGGGGAGAGGGAAAAACTGTTTTTT.